This record concerns one TCR beta chain sequence. Antigen: not known. It was template switching that added a universal primer site, and there were unique molecular identifiers on the cDNA. From the 5' RACE reads, TCRdb called clonotypes with MiXCR, one entry per CDR3 protein. The table has approximately 490,000 distinct CDR3 sequences, 20% to 25% seen once. Germline-derived CDR1 and CDR2 are MNHEY and SMNVEV (reference sequence). This CDR3 comprises 14 residues. V was shortened by 5 bases and J by 3 bases, with 14 bases between the two germline ends. The data were obtained in a study of identical twins. Study-wide points: Whereas memory repertoires showed no such difference, abundant cord blood beta clonotypes carried fewer insertions. For out-of-frame beta sequences, excess twin sharing was weaker.

This same sample was also taken into another study, of yellow fever vaccine responses in identical twins.

This receptor was obtained from a woman aged 18 to 35 in good health. Sequencing input: CD4+ T cells sorted from blood. The gene calls are TRBV27 and TRBJ2-7; TRBD2 is a possible D gene (5 bases). Written as DNA, the CDR3 is TGTGCCAGCAGTCCCCGCGGAGGTTACTACGAGCAGTACGTC. It translates to CASSPRGGYYEQYV.